Listed here are 30 T cell receptor beta chains from one sample, sequenced in a study of T cells in Graves' hyperthyroidism and ophthalmopathy. Amplification of TCR beta CDR3 regions used RNA as the template. The study used the HTBI primer set for a first-round RT-PCR of the TCR CDR3. TCRdb re-derived calls from the multiplex PCR reads in MiXCR, one entry per CDR3 protein. The sample holds hundreds of thousands of distinct CDR3 sequences, 35% to 45% seen once. The specimen was blood. The receptors derive from a man aged 18 to 30 with Graves' hyperthyroidism.

Worth noting for this clonotype: No conserved phenylalanine or tryptophan ends this CDR3, so it is likely a read error. Because the CDR3's place on the DNA is in doubt, the DNA is left out and the CDR3 is given as listed by TCRdb. The V call is TRBV2, the J call TRBJ1-4; TRBD1 is taken as the D call from the table, unchecked against the DNA. Per the germline V gene, CDR1 is SNHLY and CDR2 is FYNNEI. The CDR3 length equals 9 residues, ends included. The CDR3 loop reads CATLGSTGA.

This clonotype came up a few times. The chain recombines TRBV9 with TRBJ2-5; 7 bases are shared with TRBD1. The germline V gene has CDR1 SGDLS and CDR2 YYNGEE. The CDR3 totals 14 residues. The junction had 6 bases not matched to a gene; V was cut back by 3 bases and J by 4 bases. The CDR3, as DNA: TGTGCCAGCAGCGGAGGGGACAGTAGAGAGACCCAGTACTTC. Amino acid sequence: CASSGGDSRETQYF.

The count of this clonotype is one. V is TRBV15 and J is TRBJ1-1; D gene ambiguous. The CDR3 has 16 amino acids. V was clipped by 1 base and J by 3 bases, with 15 bases between them. Germline CDR1 reads LNHNV; CDR2 reads YYDKDF (reference sequence). The CDR3 DNA reads TGTGCCACCAGCAGAGGCGAGGACCGGATGGACACTGAAGCTTTCTTT. Protein: CATSRGEDRMDTEAFF.

Only a few counts were recorded for this clonotype. The gene calls are TRBV9 and TRBJ2-7, with D tentatively TRBD1 or TRBD2 (5 bases each). Trimming removed 0 bases at V and 7 bases at J, with 14 bases between. The CDR3 sequence is 14 residues long. Germline values: CDR1 SGDLS, CDR2 YYNGEE. The CDR3 region has the DNA TGTGCCAGCAGCGTAGATAGGGACCCACTGGAGCAGTACTTC. Translating gives CASSVDRDPLEQYF.

The V and J genes are TRBV12-3 or TRBV12-4 and TRBJ2-5; no clear D gene. V dropped 5 bases and J dropped 1 base, with 8 bases sitting between them. This CDR3 is built from 13 residues. Here the CDR3 DNA reads TGTGCCAGCAGTCCAGTCCTCCAAGAGACCCAGTACTTC. It encodes CASSPVLQETQYF.

This clonotype was picked up many times. The V gene is TRBV5-1, the J gene TRBJ1-5; 9 bases line up with TRBD1. CDR1 and CDR2 (germline): SGHRS, YFSETQ. V was pared by 4 bases and J by 0 bases, with 2 bases of the junction left unmatched. The CDR3 loop spans 15 amino acids. Written as DNA, the CDR3 is TGCGCCAGCAGCACGGGACAGGGTAGCAATCAGCCCCAGCATTTT. Encoded protein: CASSTGQGSNQPQHF. Full variable domain (missing parts from reference TRBV5-1 and TRBJ1-5): KAGVTQTPRYLIKTRGQQVTLSCSPISGHRSVSWYQQTPGQGLQFLFEYFSETQRNKGNFPGRFSGRQFSNSRSEMNVSTLELGDSALYLCASSTGQGSNQPQHFGDGTRLSIL.

In its sample, this clonotype was seen a few times. The chain joins TRBV12-3 or TRBV12-4 to TRBJ1-1, with D perhaps matching TRBD1 (6 bases). The CDR3 runs to 12 residues. Trimming cost V 5 bases and J 5 bases, with 9 bases left between them. The CDR3 nucleotides are TGTGCCAGCAGTGACAGGATAACTGAAGCTTTCTTT. Protein: CASSDRITEAFF.

The rearrangement links TRBV10-3 to TRBJ1-5; tentatively, D is TRBD1 (5 bases). The CDR3 consists of 11 residues. Trimming stripped 10 bases from V and 6 bases from J, with 10 bases between. Germline V gives CDR1 ENHRY, CDR2 SYGVKD. The CDR3 sequence: CATQGGQPQHF. For the CDR3, the DNA is TGTGCCACCCAGGGAGGTCAGCCCCAGCATTTT.

V usage is TRBV9 and J usage is TRBJ2-2; 10 nucleotides agree with TRBD1. The ends lost 0 bases at V and 5 bases at J; junction bases unmatched: 16. Per germline, CDR1 SGDLS and CDR2 YYNGEE. This CDR3 comprises 20 residues. Here the CDR3 reads CASSVATGPGQGRETGELFF. CDR3 bases: TGTGCCAGCAGCGTAGCTACGGGCCCGGGACAGGGGCGGGAGACCGGGGAGCTGTTTTTT.

V is TRBV12-3 or TRBV12-4 and J is TRBJ1-6; TRBD1 is a possible D gene (6 bases). V was trimmed by 3 bases and J by 5 bases, leaving 14 bases between them. The CDR3 is made up of 16 amino acids. This chain's CDR3 is CASSFGTGGHNSPLHF. The CDR3 nucleotides are TGTGCCAGCAGTTTCGGGACGGGGGGGCATAATTCACCCCTCCACTTT.

The genes are TRBV7-2 and TRBJ2-7; a possible D gene is TRBD2 (6 bases). Germline CDR1 SGHTA, CDR2 FQGNSA. The germline V and J ends were trimmed by 6 bases and 2 bases, with 17 bases remaining between them. The CDR3 sequence is 15 residues long. The CDR3 bases are TGTGCCAGCAGTGAGGCGGGGTATTTTGCCTACGAGCAGTACTTC. Protein product: CASSEAGYFAYEQYF.

Many counts were recorded for this clonotype. The rearrangement joins TRBV7-8 to TRBJ2-5; D is uncertain. The V end was cut by 4 bases, the J end by 5 bases, with 8 bases between. The CDR3 loop spans 12 amino acids. Germline V gene lookup returns CDR1 SGHVS and CDR2 FQNEAQ. CDR3 loop: CASSYGTETQYF. CDR3 DNA sequence: TGTGCCAGCAGCTATGGTACTGAGACCCAGTACTTC.

This clonotype was observed many times. V usage is TRBV9 and J usage is TRBJ1-1, with D unresolved. CDR3 length equals 13 residues. The germline CDR1 and CDR2 sequences are SGDLS and YYNGEE. Trimming left V 0 bases short and J 7 bases short, with 10 bases between. The CDR3 is CASSVDEGGEAFF. In DNA, the CDR3 is TGTGCCAGCAGCGTAGACGAGGGAGGTGAAGCTTTCTTT.

The J gene is TRBJ1-4, the V gene TRBV5-4, with 9 nucleotides matching TRBD1. There are 15 residues in the CDR3. CDR1 is SGHNT, CDR2 YYREEE, per germline (reference sequence). V lost 5 bases, J lost 8 bases, and 10 bases stayed unmatched. CDR3 DNA: TGTGCCAGCAGGGTAGCCGGGACAGGGAGGGAAAAACTGTTTTTT. This sequence encodes CASRVAGTGREKLFF.

This clonotype was counted a few times. The V gene is TRBV19, the J gene TRBJ1-5; TRBD1 matches at 9 bases. The CDR3 has 15 residues. Germline-derived CDR1 and CDR2 are LNHDA and SQIVND (reference sequence). Trimming cost V 4 bases and J 6 bases; bases outside gene matches: 7. The CDR3 region is CASSRDRAGSQPQHF. The DNA of the CDR3 is TGTGCCAGTAGTAGGGACAGGGCGGGAAGTCAGCCCCAGCATTTT.

As regards this clonotype: The final CDR3 position lacks the conserved phenylalanine or tryptophan, pointing to a likely read error. The chain uses TRBV10-3 and TRBJ1-1; TRBD1 matches 8 bases. This CDR3 is built from 13 residues. Germline assignment: CDR1 ENHRY and CDR2 SYGVKD. V trimming: 7 bases; J trimming: 4 bases; junction bases outside the gene matches: 5. The CDR3 coding sequence is TGTGCCATCAAGGACAGGGTCGTCACTGAAGCTTTCCTT. Amino acid sequence: CAIKDRVVTEAFL.

The rearrangement links TRBV20-1 to TRBJ2-7; 9 nucleotides match TRBD2. Germline trimming cut 4 bases from V and 8 bases from J; bases unmatched to any gene: 12. The CDR3 totals 14 residues. Per the germline V gene, CDR1 is DFQATT and CDR2 is SNEGSKA (reference sequence). CDR3 region: CSAIRLAEIYKQYF. CDR3 coding DNA: TGCAGTGCTATCCGACTAGCGGAGATTTACAAGCAGTACTTC.

The rearrangement joins TRBV20-1 to TRBJ1-1; 9 nucleotides match TRBD1. CDR3 length equals 15 residues. Germline assignment: CDR1 DFQATT and CDR2 SNEGSKA (reference sequence). With V trimmed by 5 bases and J by 3 bases, 10 bases remained unmatched. The CDR3 loop reads CSAFKPGQGYTEAFF. CDR3 DNA sequence: TGCAGTGCTTTTAAACCGGGACAGGGATACACTGAAGCTTTCTTT.

This clonotype was seen ten or more times. The chain is built from TRBV7-6 and TRBJ1-4, with 9 bases aligning to TRBD1. J gave up 8 bases and V 3 bases, and 7 bases lay outside the gene matches. Germline loops: CDR1 SGHVS, CDR2 FNYEAQ. The length of the CDR3 is 15 residues. The CDR3 DNA reads TGTGCCAGCAGCTTGGGGACAGGGTTGGGAGAAAAACTGTTTTTT. Translating gives CASSLGTGLGEKLFF.

The chain has TRBV7-9 and TRBJ1-5; D not certain. V lost 1 base, J lost 5 bases, and 15 bases lay in between. The CDR3 extends over 16 amino acids. Germline CDR1 reads SEHNR; CDR2 reads FQNEAQ (reference sequence). CDR3 coding DNA: TGTGCCAGCAGCTTAGGTTTTTCCTGGCAGGATCAGCCCCAGCATTTT. It encodes CASSLGFSWQDQPQHF.

This chain connects TRBV6-4 to TRBJ1-5, with D unresolved. V was shortened by 8 bases and J by 1 base, with 6 bases between the two germline ends. CDR3 size: 12 residues. Germline CDR1 MRHNA, CDR2 SNTAGT. The CDR3 loop reads CASPWSNQPQHF. Written as DNA, the CDR3 is TGTGCCAGCCCATGGAGCAATCAGCCCCAGCATTTT.

With regard to this clonotype: The CDR3 ends on some other residue instead of the conserved phenylalanine or tryptophan, so this is likely a read error. The DNA is omitted, as the CDR3 cannot be located on it reliably, and the CDR3 follows TCRdb's listing. The chain is built from TRBV7-2 and TRBJ2-7; the table assigns TRBD2, which was not confirmed against the DNA. The CDR3 contains 12 residues when both ends are counted. Germline V CDR1 and CDR2: SGHTA, FQGNSA. CDR3 region: CASSQGGRLAVL.

This clonotype was detected only a few times. The V call is TRBV5-1, the J call TRBJ1-5; D is unclear. The CDR3 is 16 residues long. From germline, CDR1 is SGHRS and CDR2 YFSETQ. V was cut by 4 bases and J by 7 bases, with 21 bases left in between. The CDR3: CASSLMVREVGQPQHF. The CDR3 DNA reads as TGCGCCAGCAGCCTCATGGTCCGGGAGGTAGGGCAGCCCCAGCATTTT.

This clonotype was seen at least ten times. The chain joins TRBV29-1 to TRBJ1-1; D gene uncertain. Germline lookup yields CDR1 SQVTM and CDR2 ANQGSEA. Trimming removed 8 bases from V and 0 bases from J, with 13 bases in between. The CDR3 is 13 residues long. The DNA for the CDR3 is TGCAGCTTATCCCGGGGTCTGAACACTGAAGCTTTCTTT. The encoded protein is CSLSRGLNTEAFF.

As to this clonotype: Since a much larger clone is just one base distant, this may be a read error. The CDR3 ends on some other residue instead of the conserved phenylalanine or tryptophan, so this is likely a read error. The rearrangement joins TRBV2 to TRBJ1-4; tentatively, D is TRBD1 (5 bases). The germline CDR1 and CDR2 sequences are SNHLY and FYNNEI. This CDR3 is 13 amino acids long. V lost 6 bases, J lost 7 bases, and 12 bases lay in between. CDR3: CASSRDAIEKLFL. CDR3 nucleotides: TGTGCCAGCAGCCGGGACGCGATTGAAAAACTGTTTCTT.

This clonotype occurred many times. The genes are TRBV2 and TRBJ1-2; tentatively, D is TRBD1 (6 bases). Per the germline V gene, CDR1 is SNHLY and CDR2 is FYNNEI. The CDR3 contains 15 residues. The V gene lost 9 bases and the J gene lost 3 bases, with 20 bases spanning the gap. The CDR3 DNA reads as TGTGCCAGGGAACGAACAGGGCCTAGTGACTATGGCTACACCTTC. Amino acids: CARERTGPSDYGYTF.

The CDR3 reads CAISEGADTEAFF. The CDR3 DNA reads TGTGCCATCAGTGAGGGGGCGGATACTGAAGCTTTCTTT. This rearrangement joins TRBV10-3 to TRBJ1-1; maybe TRBD1 (5 bases). V was cut by 2 bases and J by 5 bases, with 9 bases left in between. Per germline, CDR1 ENHRY and CDR2 SYGVKD. This CDR3 region has 13 residues.

V is TRBV3-1 and J is TRBJ2-7; TRBD2 might be the D (6 bases). V dropped 7 bases and J dropped 5 bases, with 15 bases sitting between them. Germline V gives CDR1 LGHDT, CDR2 YNNKEL (reference sequence). This CDR3 is built from 13 residues. Written as DNA, the CDR3 is TGTGCCAGCACCGACGGAGGGTTCAACGAGCAGTACTTC. Translation: CASTDGGFNEQYF.

This clonotype was observed a handful of times. The V gene is TRBV12-3 or TRBV12-4, the J gene TRBJ2-2, with a possible D match to TRBD2 (6 bases). CDR3 length equals 15 residues. V was trimmed by 8 bases and J by 2 bases, leaving 15 bases between them. The CDR3 loop reads CASGKDSGNTGELFF. The CDR3, as DNA: TGTGCCAGCGGCAAGGATAGCGGTAACACCGGGGAGCTGTTTTTT.

The rearrangement uses TRBV12-3 or TRBV12-4 and TRBJ1-1; D is unclear. V lost 5 bases to trimming and J lost 1 base, with 8 bases between them. The length of the CDR3 is 13 residues. The DNA of the CDR3 is TGTGCCAGCAGTGAACACCAGAACACTGAAGCTTTCTTT. Translation gives CASSEHQNTEAFF.